The sequence of this T cell receptor beta chain was determined in a study of blood T cell repertoires in COVID-19. Study overall: T cells, B-cell-depleted T cells, or PBMCs supplied cDNA or gDNA.

The CDR3 sequence is 15 residues long. V lost 4 bases to trimming and J lost 5 bases, with 13 bases between them. Per the germline V gene, CDR1 is KGHDR and CDR2 is SFDVKD. Under the authors' procedure: From reference gene primer amplification, estimates of nucleated cell counts were derived. Some clones are missing from TCRdb's copy, which holds only in-frame ones; the method was immunoSEQ multiplex PCR. V and J calls and clone size are copied from that table; D and trimming were computed from the DNA. The profile shows approximately 80,000 clones, around 81% of them singletons. Sample: peripheral blood. The receptor's source is a man at least 80 years old with acute or convalescent COVID-19. The gene calls are TRBV24-1 and TRBJ1-4, with a possible D match to TRBD1 (5 bases). CDR3 amino acids: CATSDPGLPNEKLFF. As DNA, the CDR3 is TGTGCCACCAGTGACCCGGGACTTCCGAATGAAAAACTGTTTTTT.